This passage covers 7 T cell receptor beta chains from one sample sequenced in a study of OX40 agonist ivuxolimab in advanced cancers. Data came from immunoSEQ multiplex PCR; TCRdb stores just in-frame clones and leaves some out. The sample records roughly 83,000 clones, roughly nine tenths being singletons. Sequencing used CD4+ or CD8+ T cells sorted from blood, obtained in a trial of the OX40 agonist ivuxolimab. These receptors originate from an adult with an advanced solid tumor such as melanoma, head and neck, liver or kidney cancer.

The gene calls are TRBV9 and TRBJ2-6; a weak D match, TRBD1 (7 bases). CDR3 size: 21 residues. The germline CDR1 and CDR2 sequences are SGDLS and YYNGEE. The ends were cut back, 5 bases at V and 0 bases at J, with 27 bases in the middle. Here the CDR3 reads CASSLNTGEAGSYSGANVLTF. The CDR3 DNA reads TGTGCCAGCAGTTTAAATACAGGGGAGGCAGGTAGTTACTCTGGGGCCAACGTCCTGACTTTC. Supplemented by reference TRBV9 and TRBJ2-6, the full variable domain reads DSGVTQTPKHLITATGQRVTLRCSPRSGDLSVYWYQQSLDQGLQFLIQYYNGEERAKGNILERFSAQQFPDLHSELNLSSLELGDSALYFCASSLNTGEAGSYSGANVLTFGAGSRLTVL.

The count of this clone is one. The J gene is TRBJ2-1, the V gene TRBV28; D is unresolved. Looked up from germline, CDR1 is MDHEN and CDR2 is SYDVKM. CDR3 length equals 10 residues. Trimming left V 5 bases short and J 8 bases short, with 4 bases between. In DNA form, the CDR3 reads TGTGCCAGCAGTCGGTATGAGCAGTTCTTC. Amino acids: CASSRYEQFF. The full variable domain, with the rest looked up from reference TRBV28 and TRBJ2-1, is DVKVTQSSRYLVKRTGEKVFLECVQDMDHENMFWYRQDPGLGLRLIYFSYDVKMKEKGDIPEGYSVSREKKERFSLILESASTNQTSMYLCASSRYEQFFGPGTRLTVL.

This rearrangement joins TRBV27 to TRBJ2-7; D call uncertain. The CDR3 contains 13 residues. V gave up 2 bases and J gave up 5 bases, with 10 bases separating them. Germline V gene sequence: CDR1 MNHEY, CDR2 SMNVEV (reference sequence). The CDR3 bases are TGTGCCAGCAGTTTAGGAGCGAACCACGAGCAGTACTTC. Protein product: CASSLGANHEQYF.

The chain is built from TRBV4-3 and TRBJ1-6, with D possibly being TRBD1 (6 bases). The CDR3 runs 15 residues. Trimming removed 1 base at V and 8 bases at J, with 12 bases between. CDR1 is LGHNA and CDR2 is YSLEER in the germline V gene. The CDR3 nucleotides are TGCGCCAGCAGCCAAGTAAGAGGGGGACATTCACCCCTCCACTTT. Translated: CASSQVRGGHSPLHF.

The chain employs TRBV27 and TRBJ2-3, with 9 bases lining up with TRBD2. Germline assignment: CDR1 MNHEY and CDR2 SMNVEV (reference sequence). V lost 2 bases, J lost 2 bases, and 5 bases stayed unmatched. The CDR3 totals 16 residues. The CDR3 region has the DNA TGTGCCAGCAGTTTAGCATGGACTAGCGTCACAGATACGCAGTATTTT. This translates into CASSLAWTSVTDTQYF.

The genes are TRBV5-6 and TRBJ2-1, with 8 bases lining up with TRBD1. Germline trimming cut 0 bases from V and 9 bases from J; bases unmatched to any gene: 11. CDR1 and CDR2 from the germline V gene are SGHDT and YYEEEE. The CDR3 has 16 residues. The CDR3 sequence is CASSLEAYQGAFEQFF. CDR3 DNA sequence: TGTGCCAGCAGCTTGGAGGCCTATCAGGGGGCTTTTGAGCAGTTCTTC.

This clone is large (0.1 to 1%) by share. The V gene is TRBV12-5, the J gene TRBJ1-5; D not certain. V shed 4 bases and J shed 5 bases, with 15 bases lying between them. Per germline, CDR1 LGHNT and CDR2 FRNRAP. The CDR3 is made up of 15 amino acids. The CDR3 bases are TGTGCTAGTGGTTCCTCCGGGCCAGGCGATCAGCCCCAGCATTTT. This gives the protein CASGSSGPGDQPQHF.